The 24 T cell receptor beta chains reported below all come from one sample, sequenced in a study of response to subunit inactivated influenza vaccine. TCRdb redid the calling of the RT-PCR reads with MiXCR, one entry per CDR3 protein. The sample carries around 580,000 distinct CDR3 sequences, 14% recorded once. The sequences come from PBMCs from blood, collected 11 to 12 days after vaccination. These receptors were taken from a man aged 45 to 65 who received an inactivated influenza vaccine.

This clonotype turned up a few times. The chain uses TRBV6-2 or TRBV6-3 and TRBJ1-5, with D perhaps TRBD1 (6 bases). Trimming shortened V by 6 bases and J by 3 bases, and 15 bases separated the two germline ends. Germline V gene data show CDR1 as MNHEY and CDR2 as SVGEGT. The CDR3 sequence is 15 residues long. CDR3 sequence reads: CASRPAGTNNQPQHF. CDR3 sequence (DNA): TGTGCCAGCAGACCAGCCGGGACAAACAATCAGCCCCAGCATTTT.

This clonotype was observed a few times. The rearrangement joins TRBV27 to TRBJ1-1; D may be TRBD1 (5 bases). Trimming stripped 6 bases from V and 4 bases from J, with 12 bases between. Germline V CDR1 and CDR2: MNHEY, SMNVEV (reference sequence). This CDR3 spans 13 amino acids. The DNA for the CDR3 is TGTGCCAGCAGGCGGGGGGTAGGCACTGAAGCTTTCTTT. This sequence encodes CASRRGVGTEAFF.

This clonotype was recorded a few times. This chain joins TRBV20-1 and TRBJ2-7; D possibly corresponds to TRBD1 (5 bases). V lost 3 bases, J lost 3 bases, and 12 bases lay in between. Germline loops: CDR1 DFQATT, CDR2 SNEGSKA (reference sequence). This CDR3 is 13 amino acids long. The CDR3: CSARLGQDYEQYF. The CDR3 coding sequence is TGCAGTGCTAGGCTGGGGCAGGACTACGAGCAGTACTTC.

V and J are TRBV3-1 and TRBJ2-2; D could derive from TRBD1 or TRBD2 (5 bases each). Trimming stripped 0 bases from V and 6 bases from J, with 11 bases between. The CDR3 consists of 15 residues. Germline V lookup: CDR1 LGHDT, CDR2 YNNKEL (reference sequence). The CDR3 nucleotides are TGTGCCAGCAGCCAAGAACTGAGGGGAGCCGGGGAGCTGTTTTTT. Residues: CASSQELRGAGELFF.

This clonotype has only a few counts. The V call is TRBV11-3, the J call TRBJ2-2, with D unclear. Germline assignment: CDR1 SGHNT and CDR2 YENEEA. Trimming removed 1 base at V and 0 bases at J, with 9 bases between. This CDR3 contains 16 residues. The CDR3 nucleotides read TGTGCCAGCAGCTTAGGGCTCTACTCGAACACCGGGGAGCTGTTTTTT. Translated, it gives CASSLGLYSNTGELFF. The whole variable domain, filled in from reference TRBV11-3 and TRBJ2-2, reads EAGVVQSPRYKIIEKKQPVAFWCNPISGHNTLYWYLQNLGQGPELLIRYENEEAVDDSQLPKDRFSAERLKGVDSTLKIQPAELGDSAVYLCASSLGLYSNTGELFFGEGSRLTVL.

This clonotype turned up a few times. The chain uses TRBV7-2 and TRBJ2-1, with TRBD1 matching 9 bases. The length of the CDR3 is 16 residues. The germline V gene encodes CDR1 SGHTA and CDR2 FQGNSA. The V and J ends lost 0 bases and 6 bases, in that order; junction bases with no gene match: 6. The CDR3 DNA sequence: TGTGCCAGCAGCTTAGCAGTACAGGGGGCAGGCAATGAGCAGTTCTTC. This encodes CASSLAVQGAGNEQFF.

The chain has TRBV7-9 and TRBJ2-1, with 9 bases aligning to TRBD1. The CDR3 is 15 residues long. Germline loops: CDR1 SEHNR, CDR2 FQNEAQ (reference sequence). Trimming took 3 bases from V and 3 from J; bases not matched to a gene: 3. CDR3 sequence reads: CASSFGTGIYNEQFF. In nucleotides, the CDR3 is TGTGCCAGCAGCTTCGGGACAGGGATCTACAATGAGCAGTTCTTC.

The table lists this clonotype with a few counts. The chain has TRBV6-2 or TRBV6-3 and TRBJ2-7; D may be TRBD1 (5 bases). Trimming removed 2 bases at V and 3 bases at J, with 14 bases between. CDR3 size: 15 residues. The germline gives CDR1 MNHEY, CDR2 SVGEGT. CDR3 sequence (DNA): TGTGCCAGCAGTTACCTCGACAGCATACTCTACGAGCAGTACTTC. This codes for CASSYLDSILYEQYF.

The chain links TRBV12-3 or TRBV12-4 to TRBJ2-2, with D possibly TRBD2 on 5 matching bases. This CDR3 contains 14 residues. Trimming removed 5 bases at V and 0 bases at J, with 7 bases between. Here the CDR3 reads CASSTGTNTGELFF. CDR3 in DNA: TGTGCCAGCAGTACCGGGACGAACACCGGGGAGCTGTTTTTT.

This clonotype showed up just a few times. The chain is built from TRBV6-2 or TRBV6-3 and TRBJ1-2; 9 bases map to TRBD1. V dropped 6 bases and J dropped 4; count of bases not matched to a gene: 6. CDR3 length: 14 amino acids. In germline, CDR1 is MNHEY, CDR2 SVGEGT. For the CDR3, the DNA is TGTGCCAGCAGAACCGGGACAGGGATCTATGGCTACACCTTC. Protein: CASRTGTGIYGYTF.

The rearrangement uses TRBV20-1 and TRBJ2-5; 7 bases are a match to TRBD2. This CDR3 has 14 residues. The germline gives CDR1 DFQATT, CDR2 SNEGSKA (reference sequence). The V gene end was trimmed by 3 bases and the J gene end by 4 bases; junction bases not matched to a gene: 8. In DNA, the CDR3 is TGCAGTGCTAGTCGGCCGGGAGGAGGAGAGACCCAGTACTTC. This encodes CSASRPGGGETQYF.

This clonotype was counted a few times. J is TRBJ2-7 and V is TRBV10-3; perhaps TRBD2 as D (5 bases). Deletions cut 0 bases from V and 6 bases from J, with 15 bases between. Germline loops: CDR1 ENHRY, CDR2 SYGVKD. The CDR3 length is 15 residues. As DNA, the CDR3 is TGTGCCATCAGTGAGTCGAGCGGATTCGGTTCCGAGCAGTACTTC. This sequence encodes CAISESSGFGSEQYF.

The gene calls are TRBV10-3 and TRBJ2-1, with 7 bases that match TRBD2. Germline CDR1 ENHRY, CDR2 SYGVKD. J lost 16 bases, V lost 0 bases, and 6 bases had no gene match. CDR3 length: 12 residues. CDR3 nucleotides: TGTGCCATCAGTGAGTCCGGGACTACATCATTCTTC. It translates to CAISESGTTSFF.

This clonotype has only a few counts. The rearrangement uses TRBV11-2 and TRBJ2-5; TRBD1 is a possible D gene (6 bases). Germline-derived CDR1 and CDR2 are SGHAT and FQNNGV. The V and J ends lost 0 bases and 5 bases respectively, with 19 bases between them. This CDR3 is 17 amino acids long. In nucleotides, the CDR3 is TGTGCCAGCAGCTTAGATTATGCCAGGGGAGTACTGGAGACCCAGTACTTC. Its protein product is CASSLDYARGVLETQYF.

The table lists this clonotype with many counts. The chain recombines TRBV12-3 or TRBV12-4 with TRBJ1-1, with D unresolved. V was pared by 1 base and J by 4 bases, with 7 bases between. The CDR3 totals 13 residues. The CDR3 reads CASSLGEGTEAFF. In DNA form, the CDR3 reads TGTGCCAGCAGTTTAGGGGAGGGCACTGAAGCTTTCTTT.

This clonotype was observed at least ten times. V and J are TRBV4-3 and TRBJ2-2; D remains ambiguous. V was pared by 1 base and J by 2 bases, with 8 bases between. From germline, CDR1 is LGHNA and CDR2 YSLEER. This CDR3 comprises 15 residues. The CDR3 spells CASSQGRGNTGELFF. CDR3 DNA sequence: TGCGCCAGCAGCCAAGGACGCGGAAACACCGGGGAGCTGTTTTTT.

This clonotype was seen a handful of times. The gene calls are TRBV5-6 and TRBJ1-1; the D gene is possibly TRBD1 (5 bases). Trimming took 4 bases from V and 4 from J, leaving 26 bases between them. CDR1 and CDR2 (germline): SGHDT, YYEEEE. This CDR3 is 18 amino acids long. CDR3 protein: CASSRRSGTSRLATEAFF. Written as DNA, the CDR3 is TGTGCCAGCAGCCGACGGTCAGGGACCAGCCGTCTGGCCACTGAAGCTTTCTTT.

There are a few counts of this clonotype. The chain combines TRBV5-1 with TRBJ2-1, with D maybe TRBD2 (6 bases). Germline CDR1 is SGHRS and CDR2 is YFSETQ. The V gene lost 5 bases and the J gene lost 3 bases, with 9 bases spanning the gap. The CDR3 has 13 residues. CDR3 sequence: CASRMDYYNEQFF. In DNA, the CDR3 is TGCGCCAGCAGAATGGACTACTACAATGAGCAGTTCTTC.

This clonotype came up a few times. J is TRBJ2-3 and V is TRBV24-1, with 13 bases aligning to TRBD2. Per the germline V gene, CDR1 is KGHDR and CDR2 is SFDVKD. With 4 bases clipped from V and 0 bases from J, the junction kept 3 bases outside the gene matches. This CDR3 comprises 17 residues. The CDR3 loop is CATSERLAGGSTDTQYF. The CDR3 region has the DNA TGTGCCACCAGTGAAAGACTAGCGGGGGGTAGCACAGATACGCAGTATTTT.

The chain combines TRBV7-2 with TRBJ1-5; 8 positions agree with TRBD1. V dropped 4 bases and J dropped 4; count of bases not matched to a gene: 12. This CDR3 is built from 17 residues. CDR1 and CDR2 (germline): SGHTA, FQGNSA. The CDR3 nucleotides are TGTGCCAGCAGCTCGGAAAGAGGGACAGGTCTTAATCAGCCCCAGCATTTT. Amino acid sequence: CASSSERGTGLNQPQHF.

The CDR3 coding sequence is TGTGCCAGCAGTTTGATAGGGGCAAACGGCGAGCAGTACTTC. Translating gives CASSLIGANGEQYF. The chain combines TRBV28 with TRBJ2-7; D possibly corresponds to TRBD1 (5 bases). Germline loops: CDR1 MDHEN, CDR2 SYDVKM. The V end was cut by 3 bases, the J end by 6 bases, with 15 bases between. The CDR3 is made up of 14 amino acids.

The rearrangement links TRBV7-9 to TRBJ2-1; the D gene is possibly TRBD1 (5 bases). V was pared by 5 bases and J by 6 bases, with 8 bases between. This CDR3 has 12 amino acids. Germline CDR1 is SEHNR and CDR2 is FQNEAQ (reference sequence). The CDR3 DNA reads TGTGCCAGCAGCCAAAGGGGCAATGAGCAGTTCTTC. It is translated as CASSQRGNEQFF.

The chain has TRBV20-1 and TRBJ1-6, with a possible D match to TRBD1 (5 bases). Germline values: CDR1 DFQATT, CDR2 SNEGSKA (reference sequence). With 6 bases removed from V and 4 bases from J, the gap between germline ends came to 13 bases. CDR3 length equals 14 residues. CDR3 coding DNA: TGCAGTGCCCCGAGGAGGGGATATAATTCACCCCTCCACTTT. It specifies CSAPRRGYNSPLHF.

The gene calls are TRBV4-2 and TRBJ1-1, with D unclear. Trimming removed 0 bases at V and 0 bases at J, with 17 bases between. This CDR3 has 18 amino acids. CDR1 is LGHNA, CDR2 YNFKEQ, per germline. The CDR3 coding sequence is TGTGCCAGCAGCCAAGATTGGTTACAAGGACGGTTGAACACTGAAGCTTTCTTT. Amino acids: CASSQDWLQGRLNTEAFF.